Below, 22 T cell receptor beta chains from the same sample are listed, as sequenced in a study of CXCR3-negative and CXCR3-positive naive CD8 T cells. 5' RACE with UMI labels generated the TRB cDNA libraries. TCRdb reprocessed the 5' RACE reads, keeping one entry per CDR3 protein, no DNA. The sample is made up of approximately 41,000 distinct CDR3 sequences, and the top ten hold 13% to 15% of it. Material for sequencing was memory CD8+ T cells from blood. The receptor source for this set is a human donor in good health. Some clones in this sample may be carry-over from other donors' samples.

This chain links TRBV7-7 with TRBJ2-1. Germline CDR1 SSHAT, CDR2 FNYEAQ (reference sequence). This CDR3 comprises 13 residues. This CDR3 is CASSLALLNEQFF.

The chain recombines TRBV11-2 with TRBJ2-1; TCRdb selects TRBD1, and the lack of DNA leaves this call unchecked. The CDR3 spans 15 residues. Germline V gene lookup returns CDR1 SGHAT and CDR2 FQNNGV. CDR3 in amino acids: CASSFIGAGDNEQFF. Full variable domain (remainder filled in from reference TRBV11-2 and TRBJ2-1): EAGVAQSPRYKIIEKRQSVAFWCNPISGHATLYWYQQILGQGPKLLIQFQNNGVVDDSQLPKDRFSAERLKGVDSTLKIQPAKLEDSAVYLCASSFIGAGDNEQFFGPGTRLTVL.

This chain joins TRBV7-6 and TRBJ2-1; TCRdb proposes TRBD2, but this gene call is untestable without DNA. CDR1 SGHVS and CDR2 FNYEAQ come from the germline V gene. The CDR3 runs 13 residues. This chain's CDR3 is CASSLVEGNEQFF.

This chain connects TRBV7-8 to TRBJ2-7; the D call from TCRdb, TRBD1, cannot be confirmed without DNA. Germline assignment: CDR1 SGHVS and CDR2 FQNEAQ. The CDR3 has 14 residues. This CDR3 is CASSPGDSTYEQYF.

The chain carries TRBV29-1 and TRBJ2-5; the TRBD2 assignment by TCRdb is unverifiable without DNA. This CDR3 region has 11 residues. Germline CDR1 is SQVTM and CDR2 is ANQGSEA. This CDR3 reads CSVEGGSYPYF.

This chain links TRBV7-3 with TRBJ2-7; TCRdb gives TRBD2 as the D gene, but with no DNA this cannot be confirmed. Germline V gene sequence: CDR1 SGHTA, CDR2 FQGTGA. This CDR3 contains 15 residues. The CDR3 sequence is CASSARGRAGDEQYF.

This sequence joins TRBV7-6 and TRBJ2-3; the TCRdb call, TRBD1, lacks DNA for checking. The germline V gene has CDR1 SGHVS and CDR2 FNYEAQ. The CDR3 spans 13 residues. CDR3 residues: CASSPGAPDTQYF.

The rearrangement uses TRBV14 and TRBJ2-3; TCRdb calls TRBD1, which cannot be checked without DNA. Germline values: CDR1 SGHDN, CDR2 FVKESK. This CDR3 comprises 15 residues. CDR3 loop: CASSHRQGGTDTQYF.

V and J are TRBV20-1 and TRBJ1-5; the TCRdb D gene call, TRBD1, has no DNA to confirm it. CDR3 length: 17 amino acids. Germline V gene lookup returns CDR1 DFQATT and CDR2 SNEGSKA (reference sequence). CDR3 region: CSAIRVAGALTNQPQHF.

The chain has TRBV6-4 and TRBJ2-3. The germline V gene has CDR1 MRHNA and CDR2 SNTAGT. This CDR3 has 15 amino acids. The CDR3 sequence is CASSDSDGGADTQYF.

The chain carries TRBV11-2 and TRBJ2-7. The V gene's germline CDR1 is SGHAT and CDR2 FQNNGV. The CDR3 length is 14 residues. The CDR3 spells CASSLTSDYYEQYF.

V usage is TRBV7-9 and J usage is TRBJ2-1; TCRdb lists TRBD1, though no DNA is available to test this call. CDR3 length equals 11 residues. The V gene's germline CDR1 is SEHNR and CDR2 FQNEAQ (reference sequence). This CDR3 reads CASSWGTEQFF.

V gene TRBV14 combines with J gene TRBJ1-1. Germline assignment: CDR1 SGHDN and CDR2 FVKESK. CDR3 length: 11 residues. The CDR3 here is CASSQYTEAFF.

The gene calls are TRBV29-1 and TRBJ2-2. The CDR3 runs to 13 residues. CDR1 is SQVTM and CDR2 is ANQGSEA in the germline V gene. This chain's CDR3 is CSVDGLYTGELFF.

The chain links TRBV28 to TRBJ2-1. The CDR3 consists of 11 residues. Germline V gives CDR1 MDHEN, CDR2 SYDVKM. This chain's CDR3 is CASSLRDEQFF. Full variable domain (outside the CDR3, taken from reference TRBV28 and TRBJ2-1): DVKVTQSSRYLVKRTGEKVFLECVQDMDHENMFWYRQDPGLGLRLIYFSYDVKMKEKGDIPEGYSVSREKKERFSLILESASTNQTSMYLCASSLRDEQFFGPGTRLTVL.

This chain links TRBV9 with TRBJ2-1; TCRdb's D gene call, TRBD1, goes unchecked for lack of DNA. Germline V lookup: CDR1 SGDLS, CDR2 YYNGEE. The CDR3 has 13 amino acids. The CDR3 protein is CASSPPGGHEQFF. Variable domain in full (rest from reference TRBV9 and TRBJ2-1): DSGVTQTPKHLITATGQRVTLRCSPRSGDLSVYWYQQSLDQGLQFLIQYYNGEERAKGNILERFSAQQFPDLHSELNLSSLELGDSALYFCASSPPGGHEQFFGPGTRLTVL.

The chain is built from TRBV27 and TRBJ1-3; TCRdb's assignment of TRBD1 cannot be checked, as there is no DNA. CDR1 and CDR2 (germline): MNHEY, SMNVEV (reference sequence). This CDR3 comprises 14 residues. CDR3: CASSPRQGSDTIYF.

The rearrangement joins TRBV27 to TRBJ1-2. The length of the CDR3 is 17 residues. The V gene's germline CDR1 is MNHEY and CDR2 SMNVEV (reference sequence). This CDR3 reads CASSLRGPLFGNYGYTF.

This chain joins TRBV7-6 and TRBJ2-1; no DNA is available, so the TRBD1 call from TCRdb remains unchecked. Per the germline V gene, CDR1 is SGHVS and CDR2 is FNYEAQ. This CDR3 contains 15 residues. The CDR3 reads CASSPDRGHSSGQFF.

This sequence joins TRBV7-5 and TRBJ2-7; TCRdb names TRBD1, which stays unverified in the absence of DNA. TRBV7-5 is a recognized pseudogene. This CDR3 has 16 amino acids. The CDR3 loop is CISVSGRRTGSYEQYF.

This CDR3 reads CATSRDFGRNTGELFF. The chain links TRBV15 to TRBJ2-2. The CDR3 spans 16 residues. CDR1 and CDR2 from the germline V gene are LNHNV and YYDKDF (reference sequence). Using reference TRBV15 and TRBJ2-2 for the parts outside the CDR3, the full variable domain is DAMVIQNPRYQVTQFGKPVTLSCSQTLNHNVMYWYQQKSSQAPKLLFHYYDKDFNNEADTPDNFQSRRPNTSFCFLDIRSPGLGDTAMYLCATSRDFGRNTGELFFGEGSRLTVL.

J is TRBJ2-2 and V is TRBV6-5; TCRdb reports TRBD2, a call that lacks DNA to check it against. This CDR3 is 16 amino acids long. Per the germline V gene, CDR1 is MNHEY and CDR2 is SVGAGI. The chain's CDR3 is CASSPPGLENTGELFF.